The 25 T cell receptor beta chains below were found in one sample sequenced in a study of blood T cell repertoires in COVID-19. Assay: immunoSEQ multiplex PCR; the TCRdb copy retains only in-frame clones and omits some. The sample comprises some 300,000 clones, approximately 89% of which are singletons, and 1.8% rests with the top ten. The sequencing input was peripheral blood. Receptors originate from a woman aged 25 to 39 with COVID-19, enrolled during active disease.

A single count supports this clone. J is TRBJ1-4 and V is TRBV19, with D perhaps matching TRBD1 (6 bases). This CDR3 spans 13 amino acids. Trimming pared 7 bases from V and 7 bases from J, leaving 13 bases between. Germline lookup yields CDR1 LNHDA and CDR2 SQIVND (reference sequence). CDR3 DNA sequence: TGTGCCAGTACCCCAATGGGGGCTGAAAAACTGTTTTTT. It translates to CASTPMGAEKLFF.

As to this clone: Other DNA variants within this sample encode the same CDR3. In DNA, the CDR3 is TGTGCCAGCAGTTACCTCACAGGGGAAGAGACCCAGTACTTC. Translation: CASSYLTGEETQYF. V is TRBV6-2 or TRBV6-3 and J is TRBJ2-5; 7 bases match TRBD1. This CDR3 has 14 residues. The germline CDR1 and CDR2 sequences are MNHEY and SVGEGT. With V trimmed by 2 bases and J by 3 bases, 3 bases remained unmatched.

The chain combines TRBV5-5 with TRBJ1-6, with D possibly TRBD1 on 5 matching bases. Germline V gene lookup returns CDR1 SGHKS and CDR2 YYEKEE (reference sequence). The CDR3 is 15 residues long. Trimming stripped 4 bases from V and 4 bases from J, with 12 bases between. The CDR3 loop is CASSRQTDYNSPLHF. The CDR3 DNA sequence: TGTGCCAGCAGCCGACAGACAGATTATAATTCACCCCTCCACTTT.

V and J are TRBV24-1 and TRBJ2-1; TRBD2 matches 11 bases. The CDR3 has 15 residues. J was trimmed by 4 bases and V by 4 bases; bases with no gene match: 2. Germline CDR1 reads KGHDR; CDR2 reads SFDVKD. CDR3 residues: CATSDRLAGYNEQFF. CDR3 nucleotides: TGTGCCACCAGTGACCGACTAGCGGGGTACAATGAGCAGTTCTTC.

Here the CDR3 reads CAWNSGFSNQPQHF. In DNA form, the CDR3 reads TGTGCCTGGAACAGCGGGTTTAGCAATCAGCCCCAGCATTTT. The chain has TRBV30 and TRBJ1-5; no definite D call. CDR3 size: 14 residues. Germline V CDR1 and CDR2: GTSNPN, SVGIG (reference sequence). The V gene lost 4 bases and the J gene lost 0 bases, with 10 bases spanning the gap. Combining the CDR3 with reference TRBV30 and TRBJ1-5 gives the whole variable domain SQTIHQWPATLVQPVGSPLSLECTVEGTSNPNLYWYRQAAGRGLQLLFYSVGIGQISSEVPQNLSASRPQDRQFILSSKKLLLSDSGFYLCAWNSGFSNQPQHFGDGTRLSIL.

A single count supports this clone. CDR3 in DNA: TGTGCCAGTAGTCTGGGCAGGTACACTGAAGCTTTCTTT. Residues: CASSLGRYTEAFF. This rearrangement joins TRBV19 to TRBJ1-1, with D unresolved. The CDR3 is 13 amino acids. The germline CDR1 and CDR2 sequences are LNHDA and SQIVND (reference sequence). V was pared by 5 bases and J by 3 bases, with 10 bases between.

This chain connects TRBV18 to TRBJ2-3, with 12 bases lining up with TRBD1. There are 16 residues in the CDR3. Germline V CDR1 and CDR2: KGHSH, LQKENI. The junction had 6 bases not matched to a gene; V was cut back by 4 bases and J by 4 bases. CDR3 protein: CASSHGTGGRADTQYF. DNA of the CDR3: TGTGCCAGCTCACACGGGACAGGGGGCCGCGCAGATACGCAGTATTTT.

CDR3 amino acids: CASSVGLGTGSQETQYF. CDR3 DNA sequence: TGTGCCAGCAGCGTAGGACTCGGGACAGGGTCACAAGAGACCCAGTACTTC. The rearrangement links TRBV9 to TRBJ2-5; 9 bases are a match to TRBD1. V trimming: 0 bases; J trimming: 2 bases; junction bases outside the gene matches: 8. The CDR3 is made up of 17 amino acids. Germline CDR1 SGDLS, CDR2 YYNGEE.

The V call is TRBV2, the J call TRBJ2-1; D unresolved. The CDR3 has 13 residues. V lost 5 bases and J 7 bases, leaving 12 bases between the germline ends. Germline-derived CDR1 and CDR2 are SNHLY and FYNNEI. CDR3 residues: CASSYSTVNEQFF. CDR3 nucleotide sequence: TGTGCCAGCAGTTATTCGACTGTAAATGAGCAGTTCTTC.

The rearrangement uses TRBV29-1 and TRBJ1-1; perhaps TRBD1 as D (5 bases). Germline V gene lookup returns CDR1 SQVTM and CDR2 ANQGSEA. The CDR3 sequence is 13 residues long. The V end lost 6 bases, the J end lost 0 bases, and 11 bases lay between the germline ends. The CDR3: CSVGGAMNTEAFF. The CDR3 bases are TGCAGCGTAGGCGGGGCCATGAACACTGAAGCTTTCTTT.

This chain uses TRBV23-1 with TRBJ1-5, with 7 positions matching TRBD1. TRBV23-1 is noted as an ORF with a role that remains uncertain. Trimming took 8 bases from V and 6 from J; bases not matched to a gene: 7. CDR3 length equals 13 residues. The chain's CDR3 is CASQARGVQPQHF. The CDR3 DNA follows: TGCGCCAGCCAAGCCAGGGGGGTTCAGCCCCAGCATTTT.

The gene calls are TRBV4-1 and TRBJ1-4, with a possible D match to TRBD1 (6 bases). CDR3 length: 15 amino acids. CDR1 MGHRA and CDR2 YSYEKL come from the germline V gene. V lost 4 bases and J lost 3, with 12 bases in between. The CDR3 DNA sequence: TGCGCCAGCAGCCTATCCGGGACATCTAATGAAAAACTGTTTTTT. Protein product: CASSLSGTSNEKLFF.

This clone was seen a single time. This sequence joins TRBV5-1 and TRBJ1-2; D is perhaps TRBD1 (5 bases). Germline CDR1 reads SGHRS; CDR2 reads YFSETQ. V was cut by 1 base and J by 3 bases, with 10 bases left in between. The CDR3 contains 14 residues. CDR3 DNA: TGCGCCAGCAGCTTGCAGGGACTGTACTATGGCTACACCTTC. Amino acid sequence: CASSLQGLYYGYTF.

This clone was seen once. The J gene is TRBJ1-4, the V gene TRBV14; 7 nucleotides line up with TRBD1. This CDR3 contains 18 residues. Germline loops: CDR1 SGHDN, CDR2 FVKESK. Trimming took 0 bases from V and 7 from J; bases not matched to a gene: 14. The CDR3, as DNA: TGTGCCAGCAGCCAAGACCGGTCCGGCGGGACAGTGCCTGAAAAACTGTTTTTT. This gives the protein CASSQDRSGGTVPEKLFF.

This chain links TRBV12-3 or TRBV12-4 with TRBJ2-4; D remains ambiguous. V was shortened by 3 bases and J by 8 bases, with 5 bases between the two germline ends. The CDR3 extends over 11 amino acids. The CDR3 sequence is CASSFGDIQYF. The CDR3 bases are TGTGCCAGCAGTTTCGGAGACATTCAGTACTTC.

The table lists this clone with a count of one. The chain links TRBV4-2 to TRBJ1-6; TRBD1 aligns across 7 bases. The V and J ends lost 3 bases and 8 bases, in that order; junction bases with no gene match: 10. Germline V lookup: CDR1 LGHNA, CDR2 YNFKEQ. This CDR3 is built from 16 residues. The CDR3 loop is CASSQGEGTEDSPLHF. The CDR3 coding sequence is TGTGCCAGCAGCCAGGGGGAAGGGACAGAGGATTCACCCCTCCACTTT.

This clone turned up a few times. This sequence joins TRBV2 and TRBJ2-7; perhaps TRBD2 as D (5 bases). The CDR3 totals 13 residues. With 1 base removed from V and 5 bases from J, the gap between germline ends came to 9 bases. Germline V gene data show CDR1 as SNHLY and CDR2 as FYNNEI. The DNA of the CDR3 is TGTGCCAGCAGTGAAGTGGACGGGGACGAGCAGTACTTC. This gives the protein CASSEVDGDEQYF.

The rearrangement joins TRBV6-1 to TRBJ1-1, with 7 nucleotides matching TRBD1. This CDR3 contains 15 residues. Trimming cost V 1 base and J 10 bases; bases outside gene matches: 12. Germline lookup yields CDR1 MNHNS and CDR2 SASEGT. The CDR3 DNA reads TGTGCCAGCAGTGAAGATCCGGGACAGACCCGAGGAGCTTTCTTT. Translation: CASSEDPGQTRGAFF.

The rearrangement uses TRBV27 and TRBJ1-1; maybe TRBD1 (5 bases). Germline CDR1 is MNHEY and CDR2 is SMNVEV (reference sequence). V was cut by 1 base and J by 11 bases, with 14 bases left in between. CDR3 length: 13 residues. Here the CDR3 DNA reads TGTGCCAGCAGTTTATTTTCCCAGGGCCGGGCTTTCTTT. Protein product: CASSLFSQGRAFF.

The rearrangement links TRBV10-2 to TRBJ2-7, with D hard to call. V lost 4 bases, J lost 1 base, and 8 bases lay in between. Germline V gene lookup returns CDR1 WSHSY and CDR2 SAAADI. The CDR3 sequence is 13 residues long. The DNA of the CDR3 is TGCGCCAGCAGTGTGTCCAGTTCCTACGAGCAGTACTTC. Amino acid sequence: CASSVSSSYEQYF.

The rearrangement uses TRBV21-1 and TRBJ1-3. TRBV21-1 is a listed pseudogene. This CDR3 has 14 residues. In DNA, the CDR3 is TGTGCCAGAGAGACGACTAGCTCTGGAAACACCATATATTTT. Translating it yields CARETTSSGNTIYF.

V is TRBV10-1 and J is TRBJ2-5; a weak D match, TRBD1 (6 bases). V was clipped by 8 bases and J by 7 bases, with 17 bases between them. Germline CDR1 reads WNHNN; CDR2 reads SYGVQD (reference sequence). The CDR3 contains 13 residues. The CDR3 loop is CASAPGASGTQYF. Written as DNA, the CDR3 is TGCGCCAGCGCACCAGGGGCAAGCGGGACCCAGTACTTC.

This clone came up a few times. This chain joins TRBV6-4 and TRBJ2-3; D may be TRBD1 (6 bases). With 2 bases removed from V and 1 base from J, the gap between germline ends came to 7 bases. The V gene's germline CDR1 is MRHNA and CDR2 SNTAGT. There are 14 residues in the CDR3. The CDR3 loop is CASSDKGGTDTQYF. CDR3 sequence (DNA): TGTGCCAGCAGTGACAAGGGGGGCACAGATACGCAGTATTTT.

The J gene is TRBJ1-2, the V gene TRBV2, with 7 bases identical to TRBD1. V gave up 7 bases and J gave up 2 bases; unmatched junction bases: 7. Germline CDR1 reads SNHLY; CDR2 reads FYNNEI. This CDR3 is built from 14 residues. The CDR3 protein is CASTRTGVNYGYTF. The CDR3 DNA sequence: TGTGCCAGCACAAGGACAGGAGTAAACTATGGCTACACCTTC.

This chain uses TRBV19 with TRBJ2-1, with 8 nucleotides matching TRBD2. V trimming: 7 bases; J trimming: 9 bases; junction bases outside the gene matches: 11. CDR1 LNHDA and CDR2 SQIVND come from the germline V gene (reference sequence). The CDR3 sequence is 14 residues long. CDR3 DNA: TGTGCCAGTAACTCACCGGGGGGGCAGGCTGAGCAGTTCTTC. It encodes CASNSPGGQAEQFF.